These T cell receptor beta chains were read from a single sample in a study of T cell repertoires in cytomegalovirus infection. No antigen has been identified for these receptors. TCRdb reprocessed the reads with MiXCR, giving one entry per CDR3 protein. The top ten hold over 10% of the sample, which has approximately 770,000 distinct CDR3 sequences, 29% seen once. Sequenced here: cultured CD8+ T cells from PBMCs, sampled from culture after CMV antigen stimulation. These receptors all stem from a human donor in good health (CMV status not recorded). Some clones in this sample may be carry-over from other donors' samples. Each CDR3 is given with its conserved first and last residue. Fields, in order: clone size, J gene, D gene, CDR3 length, V gene, CDR3 protein, CDR3 DNA. The D gene is left open where the match is weak. Part of the rows lack a size; the others show once, few, many or a class for expanded clones.

size: few; J: TRBJ1-1; D: .; length: 16; V: TRBV6-1; CDR3: CASSRYTFLGNTEAFF; DNA: TGTGCCAGCAGTCGTTACACCTTTTTAGGGAACACTGAAGCTTTCTTT
size: .; J: TRBJ1-2; D: .; length: 17; V: TRBV12-5; CDR3: CASGFDLPLRDIYGYTF; DNA: TGTGCTAGTGGTTTCGATCTTCCACTCCGGGACATCTATGGCTACACCTTC
size: .; J: TRBJ2-5; D: TRBD2; length: 14; V: TRBV20-1; CDR3: CSAKKRGGLETQYF; DNA: TGCAGTGCTAAAAAGCGGGGGGGCTTAGAGACCCAGTACTTC
size: few; J: TRBJ1-6; D: .; length: 16; V: TRBV20-1; CDR3: CSAKKTDRNYNSPLHF; DNA: TGCAGTGCTAAAAAGACAGACAGGAACTATAATTCACCCCTCCACTTT
size: few; J: TRBJ1-2; D: TRBD1; length: 17; V: TRBV11-2; CDR3: CASSPGTGGVANYGYTF; DNA: TGTGCCAGCAGCCCGGGGACAGGGGGGGTAGCTAACTATGGCTACACCTTC
size: few; J: TRBJ2-1; D: .; length: 16; V: TRBV5-5; CDR3: CASSFHRGGPGNEQFF; DNA: TGTGCCAGCAGCTTCCACCGAGGGGGACCGGGTAATGAGCAGTTCTTC
size: .; J: TRBJ2-7; D: .; length: 10; V: TRBV2; CDR3: CASLKGEQYF; DNA: TGTGCCAGCCTGAAGGGAGAGCAGTACTTC
size: few; J: TRBJ1-5; D: TRBD1; length: 19; V: TRBV5-6; CDR3: CASSPIRTGGRRSNQPQHF; DNA: TGTGCCAGCAGCCCAATTCGGACAGGGGGACGCCGGAGCAATCAGCCCCAGCATTTT
size: .; J: TRBJ2-4; D: .; length: 16; V: TRBV7-2; CDR3: CASSLRGGAVENIQYF; DNA: TGTGCCAGCAGCTTACGAGGGGGGGCGGTGGAAAACATTCAGTACTTC
size: many; J: TRBJ1-4; D: TRBD1; length: 17; V: TRBV7-6; CDR3: CASSKGTGGVPNEKLFF; DNA: TGTGCCAGCAGCAAAGGGACAGGGGGAGTCCCTAATGAAAAACTGTTTTTT
size: many; J: TRBJ2-3; D: TRBD1; length: 16; V: TRBV7-6; CDR3: CASSPGQGDGTDTQYF; DNA: TGTGCCAGCAGCCCCGGACAGGGTGATGGGACAGATACGCAGTATTTT
size: few; J: TRBJ2-4; D: TRBD1; length: 16; V: TRBV2; CDR3: CASRERDRGAKNIQYF; DNA: TGTGCCAGCAGGGAAAGGGACAGGGGAGCCAAAAACATTCAGTACTTC
size: few; J: TRBJ2-3; D: TRBD2; length: 19; V: TRBV7-4; CDR3: CASSLLRGARTSGTDTQYF; DNA: TGTGCCAGCAGCTTACTGCGGGGGGCAAGGACTAGCGGCACAGATACGCAGTATTTT
size: .; J: TRBJ2-5; D: TRBD2; length: 19; V: TRBV4-1; CDR3: CASSKGQPIASGGEETQYF; DNA: TGCGCCAGCAGCAAGGGACAACCGATTGCTAGCGGGGGGGAAGAGACCCAGTACTTC
size: .; J: TRBJ2-1; D: .; length: 15; V: TRBV6-2/TRBV6-3; CDR3: CASQGGALKYNEQFF; DNA: TGTGCCAGCCAGGGGGGGGCTTTAAAATACAATGAGCAGTTCTTC
size: many; J: TRBJ2-5; D: .; length: 14; V: TRBV7-2; CDR3: CASSASGDQETQYF; DNA: TGTGCCAGCAGCGCCTCAGGGGACCAAGAGACCCAGTACTTC
size: many; J: TRBJ1-5; D: .; length: 14; V: TRBV7-2; CDR3: CASSSLEGGWTQHF; DNA: TGTGCCAGCAGCTCCCTTGAGGGGGGATGGACCCAGCATTTT
size: few; J: TRBJ2-5; D: TRBD1; length: 18; V: TRBV12-3/TRBV12-4; CDR3: CASSLRDRGGKYQETQYF; DNA: TGTGCCAGCAGTTTAAGGGACAGGGGAGGCAAGTACCAAGAGACCCAGTACTTC
size: .; J: TRBJ1-2; D: .; length: 13; V: TRBV13; CDR3: CASSLGRGFGYTF; DNA: TGTGCCAGCAGCTTAGGCCGTGGGTTTGGCTACACCTTC
size: .; J: TRBJ2-1; D: .; length: 16; V: TRBV27; CDR3: CTSSLSPRGWYNEQFF; DNA: TGTACCAGCAGTTTATCACCCAGGGGCTGGTACAATGAGCAGTTCTTC
size: .; J: TRBJ2-1; D: TRBD2; length: 16; V: TRBV4-1; CDR3: CASSQTSGEPYNEQFF; DNA: TGCGCCAGCAGCCAAACTAGCGGGGAGCCTTACAATGAGCAGTTCTTC
size: few; J: TRBJ2-1; D: .; length: 14; V: TRBV4-3; CDR3: CASSQVRSYNEQFF; DNA: TGCGCCAGCAGCCAGGTCCGCTCCTACAATGAGCAGTTCTTC
size: few; J: TRBJ2-2; D: .; length: 15; V: TRBV13; CDR3: CASSLGDRNPEELFF; DNA: TGTGCCAGCAGCTTAGGAGACCGAAACCCGGAGGAGCTGTTTTTT
size: .; J: TRBJ1-1; D: .; length: 14; V: TRBV6-8; CDR3: CAGSYSAENTEAFF; DNA: TGTGCCGGCAGTTATTCCGCTGAGAACACTGAAGCTTTCTTT
size: few; J: TRBJ2-3; D: .; length: 16; V: TRBV7-2; CDR3: CASSLDTGRGTDTQYF; DNA: TGTGCCAGCAGCTTAGATACAGGGCGCGGCACAGATACGCAGTATTTT
size: .; J: TRBJ1-6; D: .; length: 15; V: TRBV6-5; CDR3: CASSYTQGNNSPLHF; DNA: TGTGCCAGCAGTTACACACAGGGCAATAATTCACCCCTCCACTTT
size: .; J: TRBJ2-1; D: TRBD2; length: 15; V: TRBV27; CDR3: CASSSGGGFYNEQFF; DNA: TGTGCCAGCAGTTCCGGGGGAGGGTTCTACAATGAGCAGTTCTTC
size: many; J: TRBJ1-2; D: .; length: 14; V: TRBV6-2/TRBV6-3; CDR3: CASSAYPGSYGYTF; DNA: TGTGCCAGCAGTGCCTACCCAGGGTCCTATGGCTACACCTTC
size: few; J: TRBJ2-1; D: .; length: 16; V: TRBV5-1; CDR3: CASSPRTPAVYNEQFF; DNA: TGCGCCAGCAGCCCCCGGACGCCGGCGGTCTACAATGAGCAGTTCTTC
size: .; J: TRBJ2-3; D: .; length: 14; V: TRBV27; CDR3: CASSLSGSFDTQYF; DNA: TGTGCCAGCAGTTTATCCGGGTCCTTCGATACGCAGTATTTT
size: few; J: TRBJ1-6; D: .; length: 14; V: TRBV7-9; CDR3: CASSSGVYNSPLHF; DNA: TGTGCCAGCAGTTCCGGAGTCTATAATTCACCCCTCCACTTT
size: .; J: TRBJ1-1; D: .; length: 12; V: TRBV3-1; CDR3: CASNGPNTEAFF; DNA: TGTGCCAGCAACGGACCGAACACTGAAGCTTTCTTT
size: .; J: TRBJ2-3; D: TRBD2; length: 17; V: TRBV3-1; CDR3: CASRGTSGPSSTDTQYF; DNA: TGTGCCAGCAGGGGGACTAGCGGGCCCTCTAGCACAGATACGCAGTATTTT
size: .; J: TRBJ2-5; D: .; length: 12; V: TRBV7-6; CDR3: CASMAGQETQYF; DNA: TGTGCCAGCATGGCGGGGCAAGAGACCCAGTACTTC
size: .; J: TRBJ2-2; D: .; length: 13; V: TRBV12-5; CDR3: CASGSDYTGELFF; DNA: TGTGCTAGTGGTTCCGACTACACCGGGGAGCTGTTTTTT
size: .; J: TRBJ1-1; D: .; length: 14; V: TRBV7-9; CDR3: CASSGGNQNTEAFF; DNA: TGTGCCAGCAGTGGGGGTAATCAAAACACTGAAGCTTTCTTT
size: few; J: TRBJ2-1; D: .; length: 12; V: TRBV7-6; CDR3: CASSYYFYEQFF; DNA: TGTGCCAGCAGCTATTATTTCTATGAGCAGTTCTTC
size: .; J: TRBJ2-3; D: .; length: 16; V: TRBV27; CDR3: CASSLSTAGSTDTQYF; DNA: TGTGCCAGCAGTTTATCGACCGCCGGTAGCACAGATACGCAGTATTTT
size: many; J: TRBJ1-1; D: .; length: 14; V: TRBV7-6; CDR3: CASSQGGGWTEAFF; DNA: TGTGCCAGCAGCCAAGGCGGGGGGTGGACTGAAGCTTTCTTT
size: .; J: TRBJ1-1; D: .; length: 14; V: TRBV29-1; CDR3: CSVGEGSGNTEAFF; DNA: TGCAGCGTTGGTGAGGGATCGGGGAACACTGAAGCTTTCTTT
size: many; J: TRBJ2-1; D: TRBD2; length: 20; V: TRBV7-2; CDR3: CASSLIWLTSGGGPHNEQFF; DNA: TGTGCCAGCAGCTTAATTTGGTTGACTAGCGGGGGGGGACCCCACAATGAGCAGTTCTTC
size: .; J: TRBJ1-4; D: TRBD1; length: 15; V: TRBV19; CDR3: CASSMGQGDYEKLFF; DNA: TGTGCCAGTAGTATGGGGCAGGGGGATTATGAAAAACTGTTTTTT